Listed below are T cell receptor beta chains from one sample, sequenced in a study of blood T cell repertoires in COVID-19. Libraries were prepared by immunoSEQ multiplex PCR; TCRdb keeps only in-frame clonotypes and omits some of them. The data show under 400,000 clones, 70% to 90% seen once. The specimen sequenced was peripheral blood. The receptors here all came from a woman aged 30 to 39 with COVID-19, enrolled during active disease. CDR3s include the opening cysteine and the closing phenylalanine or tryptophan. A D gene is named only where the DNA matches it firmly. Size is stated for part of the rows, as once, few or many counts, or as a class when the clone is expanded.

>.|TRBV29-1|.|TRBJ2-2
TGCAGCGTTGAAGATCGGGGTACCGGGGAGCTGTTTTTT
CSVEDRGTGELFF
>.|TRBV27|TRBD1|TRBJ2-2
TGTGCCAGCAGTTTAGGGACAGGGGGCGCCACCGGGGAGCTGTTTTTT
CASSLGTGGATGELFF
>.|TRBV7-8|TRBD2|TRBJ2-3
TGTGCCAGCAGCTCCCGTAGCGGGAGTGGTATCACAGATACGCAGTATTTT
CASSSRSGSGITDTQYF
>.|TRBV29-1|.|TRBJ1-5
TGCAGCGTTGGGGGGCGGGGGCAGCCCCAGCATTTT
CSVGGRGQPQHF
>.|TRBV3-1/TRBV3-2|.|TRBJ2-7
TGTGCCAGCAGCCGGCGGAGGGGGCAGGGACTAGCCTACGAGCAGTACTTC
CASSRRRGQGLAYEQYF
>.|TRBV5-5|TRBD2|TRBJ2-1
TGTGCCAGCAGCTTGGGTCTAGCGGCCAATGAGCAGTTCTTC
CASSLGLAANEQFF
>.|TRBV2|.|TRBJ2-1
TGTGCCAGCCTCGACAGCGAGGAGCAGTTCTTC
CASLDSEEQFF
>.|TRBV6-5|.|TRBJ2-5
TGTGCCTGGGAGAACAGGGAACAAGAGACCCAGTACTTC
CAWENREQETQYF
>.|TRBV19|TRBD2|TRBJ2-2
TGTGCCAGTAGCACGGGACTAGCGGGAGATCCCGGGGAGCTGTTTTTT
CASSTGLAGDPGELFF
>.|TRBV6-1|.|TRBJ1-2
TGTGCCAGCAGTGAATGGGCCTTACGGAACTATGGCTACACCTTC
CASSEWALRNYGYTF
>once|TRBV19|.|TRBJ1-1
TGTGCCAGTAGCATATCTATCTCCACTGAAGCTTTCTTT
CASSISISTEAFF
>.|TRBV6-2/TRBV6-3|.|TRBJ2-7
TGTGCCAGCAGTTTGGACAGAGCCTACGAGCAGTACTTC
CASSLDRAYEQYF
>once|TRBV5-1|TRBD2|TRBJ2-1
TGCGCCAGCAGCTTGGGGCTAGCGGGCTCCCCGGAGCAGTTCTTC
CASSLGLAGSPEQFF
>.|TRBV10-1|TRBD1|TRBJ2-1
TGCGCCAGCAGTGAGAACAGGGGTGAGCAGTTCTTC
CASSENRGEQFF
>.|TRBV4-1|.|TRBJ1-2
TGCGCCAGCAGCCAAGCCCGGACAGACTCAAAAAGGGATGGCTACACCTTC
CASSQARTDSKRDGYTF
>.|TRBV24-1|.|TRBJ1-2
TGTGCCACCAGTGACCCCCAGGGGCCGGCCTATGGCTACACCTTC
CATSDPQGPAYGYTF